This is a list of T cell receptor beta chains from one sample in a study of T cell repertoires in cytomegalovirus infection. TCRdb reprocessed the reads with MiXCR, giving one entry per CDR3 protein. The sample carries roughly 120,000 distinct CDR3 sequences, 30% to 35% recorded once. No antigens are known for them. The sequencing used CD8+ T cells from cultured PBMCs, collected from culture after CMV antigen stimulation. The receptors come from a human donor in good health (CMV status not recorded). Some clones in this sample may be carry-over from other donors' samples. CDR3s include the opening cysteine and the closing phenylalanine or tryptophan. Each record gives: J gene, V gene, clone size, D gene, CDR3 protein, CDR3 DNA. A D gene is named only where the DNA matches it firmly. Clone size is shown for a subset of rows, as once, few, many or a class of expanded clone.

TRBJ1-5 TRBV6-6 once TRBD1 CASSEPTGYSNQPQHF TGTGCCAGCAGTGAGCCGACAGGGTATAGCAATCAGCCCCAGCATTTT
TRBJ1-2 TRBV27 many TRBD1 CASKDRGDGYTF TGTGCCAGCAAAGACAGGGGAGATGGCTACACCTTC
TRBJ1-1 TRBV29-1 many . CSVLDTEAFF TGCAGCGTTCTCGACACGGAAGCTTTCTTT
TRBJ2-7 TRBV7-6 many TRBD2 CASSSRGGASSYEQYF TGTGCCAGCAGCTCCCGGGGGGGGGCCTCAAGCTACGAGCAGTACTTC
TRBJ2-5 TRBV6-2/TRBV6-3 few . CASSYSSDSQETQYF TGTGCCAGCAGTTACTCCTCGGACAGCCAAGAGACCCAGTACTTC
TRBJ2-7 TRBV4-2 few . CASSQDPYEQYF TGTGCCAGCAGCCAAGATCCCTACGAGCAGTACTTC
TRBJ2-7 TRBV7-2 few . CASSQGRGNSYEQYF TGTGCCAGCAGCCAGGGGCGGGGAAACTCCTACGAGCAGTACTTC
TRBJ2-5 TRBV7-8 . TRBD2 CASSLAFQRGPQETQYF TGTGCCAGCAGCTTAGCGTTTCAGCGGGGGCCACAAGAGACCCAGTACTTC
TRBJ2-1 TRBV7-2 medium-sized TRBD1 CASSLEGRGRAGNEQFF TGTGCCAGCAGCCTAGAGGGCAGGGGGCGTGCTGGCAATGAGCAGTTCTTC
TRBJ2-3 TRBV20-1 . TRBD1 CSARDPGGALDTQYF TGCAGTGCTAGAGATCCAGGGGGCGCATTAGATACGCAGTATTTT
TRBJ1-2 TRBV27 . . CASSPTGFHGYTF TGTGCCAGCAGCCCGACAGGTTTTCATGGCTACACCTTC
TRBJ2-2 TRBV2 few TRBD2 CATQLAGARSGELFF TGTGCCACTCAACTAGCGGGGGCCCGTTCCGGGGAGCTGTTTTTT
TRBJ2-7 TRBV4-1 . . CASSQRHRENYEQYF TGCGCCAGCAGCCAAAGGCACAGGGAGAACTACGAGCAGTACTTC
TRBJ1-2 TRBV27 . . CASRVGGTLDGYTF TGTGCCAGCAGGGTAGGAGGGACACTAGATGGCTACACCTTC
TRBJ2-1 TRBV7-2 many . CASSLAVRNEQFF TGTGCCAGCAGCTTAGCGGTGCGCAATGAGCAGTTCTTC
TRBJ1-2 TRBV27 . . CASSLSGQSYGYTF TGTGCCAGCAGTTTAAGTGGACAGAGCTATGGCTACACCTTC
TRBJ2-3 TRBV11-2 . . CASSRARGLDTQYF TGTGCCAGCTCCCGGGCGCGGGGTTTAGATACGCAGTATTTT
TRBJ1-6 TRBV7-2 many . CASSLGKGNNSPLHF TGTGCCAGCAGCTTGGGGAAGGGTAATAATTCACCCCTCCACTTT
TRBJ2-3 TRBV29-1 . TRBD2 CSVEGRGNTDTQYF TGCAGCGTTGAAGGGCGGGGGAACACAGATACGCAGTATTTT
TRBJ1-1 TRBV12-3/TRBV12-4 . . CASSLKDRTEAFF TGTGCCAGCAGCTTAAAGGACCGCACTGAAGCTTTCTTT
TRBJ1-5 TRBV27 few TRBD1 CASSPGQGLPPQHF TGTGCCAGCAGTCCGGGACAGGGCCTCCCGCCCCAGCATTTT
TRBJ1-1 TRBV5-6 few . CASSVNTEAFF TGTGCCAGCAGCGTGAACACTGAAGCTTTCTTT
TRBJ2-1 TRBV5-1 . TRBD2 CASSLWRGEDNELFF TGCGCCAGCAGCTTGTGGCGGGGGGAGGACAATGAGCTGTTCTTC
TRBJ1-6 TRBV27 . TRBD1 CASSSHMGDSSPLHF TGTGCCAGCAGTTCACATATGGGGGACAGCTCACCCCTCCACTTT
TRBJ2-2 TRBV4-1 few TRBD1 CASSLVGQGSLTGELFF TGCGCCAGCAGCCTAGTGGGACAGGGGTCCCTCACCGGGGAGCTGTTTTTT
TRBJ2-6 TRBV7-9 . . CASSSESGANVLTF TGTGCCAGCAGCTCAGAATCTGGGGCCAACGTCCTGACTTTC
TRBJ1-1 TRBV20-1 . . CSARSGLATGTEAFF TGCAGTGCTCGTTCCGGCCTGGCAACGGGCACTGAAGCTTTCTTT
TRBJ1-6 TRBV4-1 . TRBD1 CASSQGRGFGNSPLHF TGCGCCAGCAGCCAAGGCAGGGGGTTTGGAAATTCACCCCTCCACTTT
TRBJ2-2 TRBV12-3/TRBV12-4 many . CASSLGAGELFF TGTGCCAGCAGTTTAGGGGCCGGGGAGCTGTTTTTT